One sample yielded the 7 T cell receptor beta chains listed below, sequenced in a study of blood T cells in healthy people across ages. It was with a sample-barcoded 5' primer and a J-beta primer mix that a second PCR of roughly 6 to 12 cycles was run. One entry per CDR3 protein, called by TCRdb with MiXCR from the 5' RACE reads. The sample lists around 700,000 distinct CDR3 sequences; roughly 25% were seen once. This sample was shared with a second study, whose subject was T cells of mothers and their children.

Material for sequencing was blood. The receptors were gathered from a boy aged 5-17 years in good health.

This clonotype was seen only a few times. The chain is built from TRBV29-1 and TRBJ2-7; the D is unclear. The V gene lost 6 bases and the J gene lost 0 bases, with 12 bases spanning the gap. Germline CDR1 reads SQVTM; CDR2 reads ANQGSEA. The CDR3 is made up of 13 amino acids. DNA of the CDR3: TGCAGCGTCCGGACCCCTAGCTCCTACGAGCAGTACTTC. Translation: CSVRTPSSYEQYF.

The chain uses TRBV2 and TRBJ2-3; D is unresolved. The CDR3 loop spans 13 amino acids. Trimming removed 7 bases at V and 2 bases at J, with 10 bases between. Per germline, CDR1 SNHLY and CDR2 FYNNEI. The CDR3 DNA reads TGTGCCAGCACCGCAGTCTCCACAGATACGCAGTATTTT. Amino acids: CASTAVSTDTQYF.

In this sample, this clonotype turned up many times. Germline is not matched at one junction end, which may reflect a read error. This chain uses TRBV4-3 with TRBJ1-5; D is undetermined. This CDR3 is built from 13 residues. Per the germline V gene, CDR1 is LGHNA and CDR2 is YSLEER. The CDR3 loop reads CASSQDLGQPQHF. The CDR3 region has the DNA TGTGCCAGCAGCCAGGATTTGGGCCAGCCCCAGCATTTT.

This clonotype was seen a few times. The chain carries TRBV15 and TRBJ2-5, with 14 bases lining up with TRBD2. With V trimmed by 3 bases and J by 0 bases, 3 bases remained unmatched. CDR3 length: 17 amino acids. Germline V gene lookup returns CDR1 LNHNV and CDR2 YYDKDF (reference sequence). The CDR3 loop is CATSSGTSGSYQETQYF. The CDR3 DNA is TGTGCCACCAGCAGCGGGACTAGCGGGAGCTACCAAGAGACCCAGTACTTC.

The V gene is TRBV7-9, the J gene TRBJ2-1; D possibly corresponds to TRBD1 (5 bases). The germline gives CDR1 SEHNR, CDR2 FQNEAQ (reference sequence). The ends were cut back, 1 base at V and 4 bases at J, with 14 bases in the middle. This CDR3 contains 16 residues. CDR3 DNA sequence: TGTGCCAGCAGCTTAGTTGGCAGGGTGGGATACAATGAGCAGTTCTTC. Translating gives CASSLVGRVGYNEQFF.

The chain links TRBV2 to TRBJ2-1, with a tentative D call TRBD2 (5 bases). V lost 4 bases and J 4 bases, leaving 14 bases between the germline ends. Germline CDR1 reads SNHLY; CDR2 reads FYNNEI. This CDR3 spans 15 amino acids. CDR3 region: CASSGGQTLYNEQFF. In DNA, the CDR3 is TGTGCCAGCAGTGGAGGGCAGACCCTTTACAATGAGCAGTTCTTC. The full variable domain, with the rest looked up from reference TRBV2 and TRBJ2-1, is EPEVTQTPSHQVTQMGQEVILRCVPISNHLYFYWYRQILGQKVEFLVSFYNNEISEKSEIFDDQFSVERPDGSNFTLKIRSTKLEDSAMYFCASSGGQTLYNEQFFGPGTRLTVL.

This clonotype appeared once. CDR3 sequence reads: CSVVLRNQETQYF. CDR3 nucleotides: TGCAGCGTTGTTCTGCGAAACCAAGAGACCCAGTACTTC. The chain carries TRBV29-1 and TRBJ2-5; D call uncertain. The CDR3 totals 13 residues. Germline V CDR1 and CDR2: SQVTM, ANQGSEA. The V end was cut by 4 bases, the J end by 0 bases, with 9 bases between.